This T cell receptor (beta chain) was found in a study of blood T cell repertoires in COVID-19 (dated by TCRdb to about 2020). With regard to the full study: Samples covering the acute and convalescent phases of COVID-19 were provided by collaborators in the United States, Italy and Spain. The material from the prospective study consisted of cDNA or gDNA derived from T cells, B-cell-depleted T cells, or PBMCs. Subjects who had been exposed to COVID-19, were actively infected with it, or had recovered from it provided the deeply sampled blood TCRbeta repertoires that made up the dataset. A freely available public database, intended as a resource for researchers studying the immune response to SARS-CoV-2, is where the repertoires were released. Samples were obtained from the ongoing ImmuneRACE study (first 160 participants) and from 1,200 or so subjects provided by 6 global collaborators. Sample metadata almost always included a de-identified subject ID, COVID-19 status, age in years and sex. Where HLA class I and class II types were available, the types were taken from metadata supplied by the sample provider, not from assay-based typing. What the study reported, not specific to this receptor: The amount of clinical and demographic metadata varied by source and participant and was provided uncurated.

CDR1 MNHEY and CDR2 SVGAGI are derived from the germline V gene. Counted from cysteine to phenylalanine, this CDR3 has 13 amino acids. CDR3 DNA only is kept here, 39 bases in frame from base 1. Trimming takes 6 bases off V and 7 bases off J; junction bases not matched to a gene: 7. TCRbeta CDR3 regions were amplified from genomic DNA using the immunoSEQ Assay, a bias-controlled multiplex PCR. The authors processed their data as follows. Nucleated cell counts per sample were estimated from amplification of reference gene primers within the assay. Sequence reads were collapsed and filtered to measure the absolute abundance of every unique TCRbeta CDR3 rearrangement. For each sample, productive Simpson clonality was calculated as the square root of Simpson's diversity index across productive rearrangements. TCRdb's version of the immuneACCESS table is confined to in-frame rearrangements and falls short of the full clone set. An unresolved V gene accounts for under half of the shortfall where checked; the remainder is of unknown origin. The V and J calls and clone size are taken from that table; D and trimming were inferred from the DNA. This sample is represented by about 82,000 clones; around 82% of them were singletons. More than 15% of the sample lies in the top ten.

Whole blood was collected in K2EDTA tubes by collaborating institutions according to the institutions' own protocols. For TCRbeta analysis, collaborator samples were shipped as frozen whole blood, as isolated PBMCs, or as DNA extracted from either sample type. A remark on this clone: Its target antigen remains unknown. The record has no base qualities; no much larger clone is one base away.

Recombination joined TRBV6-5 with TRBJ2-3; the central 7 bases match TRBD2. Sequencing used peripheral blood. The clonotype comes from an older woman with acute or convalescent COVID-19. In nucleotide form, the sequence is TGTGCCAGCAGCTCCGGGAGGCTAAATACGCAGTATTTT. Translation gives CASSSGRLNTQYF.